These 10 T cell receptor beta chains were all obtained from the same sample, sequenced in a study of a mutant IDH1 vaccine in newly diagnosed glioma. Time point in this sample: baseline, week 1 (first vaccination visit). Stated treatment: pre-vaccination baseline after standard-of-care therapy. TCRdb's copy holds only in-frame clones and misses some; the assay was immunoSEQ multiplex PCR. The data contain 50,000 to 65,000 clones, about four fifths of them singletons. This specimen was PBMCs, taken from a glioma patient treated with radiotherapy, temozolomide or both. These receptors all come from a man younger than 30 with glioma.

V is TRBV6-5 and J is TRBJ1-4; 7 nucleotides line up with TRBD1. Per germline, CDR1 MNHEY and CDR2 SVGAGI. The V segment lost 6 bases and the J segment 8 bases; nucleotides outside the gene matches: 9. The CDR3 loop spans 14 amino acids. CDR3 sequence reads: CASRGTAKGEKLFF. The CDR3 bases are TGTGCCAGCAGGGGGACAGCAAAGGGGGAAAAACTGTTTTTT.

J is TRBJ1-2 and V is TRBV9; 7 bases agree with TRBD1. Trimming removed 2 bases from V and 4 bases from J; junction bases left unmatched: 8. The CDR3 contains 15 residues. Germline loops: CDR1 SGDLS, CDR2 YYNGEE. The CDR3: CASSVNRGIGYGYTF. The CDR3, as DNA: TGTGCCAGCAGCGTTAACAGGGGCATCGGCTATGGCTACACCTTC.

The rearrangement uses TRBV6-5 and TRBJ1-3, with 8 bases fitting TRBD1. CDR3 length equals 14 residues. Germline CDR1 reads MNHEY; CDR2 reads SVGAGI. Unmatched junction bases numbered 5, after V lost 6 bases and J lost 4 bases. The CDR3 sequence: CASRQGAFGNTIYF. CDR3 nucleotides: TGTGCCAGCAGGCAGGGGGCGTTCGGAAACACCATATATTTT.

The V gene is TRBV6-5, the J gene TRBJ2-2, with a weak D call TRBD2 (5 bases). In germline, CDR1 is MNHEY, CDR2 SVGAGI. Trimming stripped 0 bases from V and 4 bases from J, with 9 bases between. There are 15 residues in the CDR3. The CDR3, as DNA: TGTGCCAGCAGTTACTCCGGGAAACCCACCGGGGAGCTGTTTTTT. It translates to CASSYSGKPTGELFF.

V usage is TRBV14 and J usage is TRBJ1-3; a possible D gene is TRBD1 (6 bases). The CDR3 runs to 16 residues. The germline CDR1 and CDR2 sequences are SGHDN and FVKESK. Trimming cost V 3 bases and J 0 bases, with 12 bases left between them. In DNA, the CDR3 is TGTGCCAGCAGCCAGTTGGAGGGGGGCTCTGGAAACACCATATATTTT. Its protein is CASSQLEGGSGNTIYF.

CDR3 protein: CARSGTDDNYGYTF. The CDR3 DNA reads as TGTGCCAGATCCGGGACAGATGATAACTATGGCTACACCTTC. J is TRBJ1-2 and V is TRBV2; 7 nucleotides agree with TRBD1. The junction had 8 bases not matched to a gene; V was cut back by 9 bases and J by 1 base. The CDR3 totals 14 residues. Germline CDR1 SNHLY, CDR2 FYNNEI.

The CDR3 DNA reads as TGCGCCAGCAGCTTGGGGCCTAGCGGGAGTTACGAGCAGTACTTC. Translating it yields CASSLGPSGSYEQYF. The chain carries TRBV5-1 and TRBJ2-7; 10 bases agree with TRBD2. V trimming: 0 bases; J trimming: 4 bases; junction bases outside the gene matches: 4. Per germline, CDR1 SGHRS and CDR2 YFSETQ. This CDR3 has 15 amino acids.

The table lists this clone with a count of one. The chain employs TRBV12-5 and TRBJ1-1; possible D gene TRBD1, 5 bases. There are 15 residues in the CDR3. The V gene lost 6 bases and the J gene lost 0 bases, with 14 bases spanning the gap. Germline V gene lookup returns CDR1 LGHNT and CDR2 FRNRAP. Here the CDR3 reads CASGRMTAMNTEAFF. The CDR3 region has the DNA TGTGCTAGTGGCCGCATGACAGCCATGAACACTGAAGCTTTCTTT.

The genes are TRBV9 and TRBJ2-7, with 9 bases lining up with TRBD1. The germline V gene has CDR1 SGDLS and CDR2 YYNGEE. CDR3 size: 14 residues. Trimming cost V 3 bases and J 6 bases; bases outside gene matches: 7. Here the CDR3 reads CASSARQGVSEQYF. In DNA form, the CDR3 reads TGTGCCAGCAGCGCCCGACAGGGGGTCAGCGAGCAGTACTTC.

The chain has TRBV4-3 and TRBJ1-1, with D unclear. Germline CDR1 LGHNA, CDR2 YSLEER. Trimming shortened V by 7 bases and J by 1 base, and 19 bases separated the two germline ends. This CDR3 has 16 amino acids. The CDR3 protein is CASTPSLDTWNTEAFF. As DNA, the CDR3 is TGCGCCAGCACCCCAAGTCTCGACACTTGGAACACTGAAGCTTTCTTT.